The present entry profiles one TCR beta chain with its context. The antigen is unknown. The entry originates in a study of cytomegalovirus exposure and HLA in healthy donors. Study details: The approximately 120 million unique TCR beta sequences, from roughly 170 million T cells, were found by an earlier analysis.

The length of the CDR3 is 14 residues. Germline-derived CDR1 and CDR2 are SNHLY and FYNNEI. The J segment lost 6 bases and the V segment lost 7 bases, leaving 10 bases of the junction unmatched. Despite likely unrecorded immune exposures, the donors were nominally healthy at the time of sampling. Researchers ran the PCR with 60 Vbeta and 13 Jbeta primers. Profiling relied on immunoSEQ multiplex PCR, and the TCRdb table lists in-frame clones only, not all of them. The sample has approximately 110,000 clones. Regarding the study as a whole: Evidence from a later analysis indicated that most CMV-associated TCR beta chains looked HLA-restricted. Among TCR beta chains, those listed as cytomegalovirus-associated numbered approximately 150.

The sequence derives from a man in his thirties or forties in good health and CMV-seronegative. Sequencing was performed on PBMCs. The chain has TRBV2 and TRBJ1-2, with 8 positions matching TRBD1. The DNA for the CDR3 is TGTGCCAGCAAGAATCAGGGGGCGCGAGATGGCTACACCTTC. Protein sequence: CASKNQGARDGYTF.